This T cell receptor beta chain was recovered during a study of patients and donors after allogeneic stem cell transplantation. TCRdb reprocessed the RT-PCR reads via MiXCR and lists one record per CDR3 protein. The repertoire consists of roughly 940,000 distinct CDR3 sequences, with roughly 18% occurring once and the leading ten covering around 6%. Between the trimmed V and J ends, which lost 2 bases and 7 bases, there was a span of 18 bases. The germline CDR1 and CDR2 sequences are PRHDT and FYEKMQ (reference sequence). This CDR3 contains 15 residues. The sample comprised blood, either unsorted or a sorted T cell fraction (not recorded which). The source is a human donor who was either an allogeneic HSCT recipient or a stem cell or donor lymphocyte infusion donor (not recorded which). It is not recorded whose cells these are; they may come from a transplant donor. This sequence joins TRBV13 and TRBJ2-7; tentatively, D is TRBD2 (6 bases). The chain's CDR3 is CASSLRWQGGGEQYF. CDR3 nucleotides: TGTGCCAGCAGCTTAAGGTGGCAGGGAGGAGGGGAGCAGTACTTC.